One sample yielded the 26 T cell receptor beta chains listed below, sequenced in a study of blood T cell repertoires in COVID-19. Assay used: immunoSEQ multiplex PCR; TCRdb lists only in-frame clones, some missing. The sample includes approximately 500,000 clones, approximately 85% of them seen just once. Sequenced: peripheral blood. The receptors stem from a human donor in a cohort sampled during active COVID-19.

The chain uses TRBV7-9 and TRBJ2-7, with 10 bases identical to TRBD1. Germline V CDR1 and CDR2: SEHNR, FQNEAQ (reference sequence). V dropped 3 bases and J dropped 5; count of bases not matched to a gene: 7. The CDR3 loop spans 15 amino acids. CDR3 in amino acids: CASSFDRGPGNEQYF. CDR3 in DNA: TGTGCCAGCAGCTTTGACAGGGGGCCAGGAAACGAGCAGTACTTC.

The chain is built from TRBV27 and TRBJ2-5; 8 bases match TRBD2. Germline CDR1 and CDR2: MNHEY and SMNVEV (reference sequence). The CDR3 is 14 residues long. V was clipped by 6 bases and J by 4 bases; unmatched bases: 7. The CDR3 nucleotides are TGTGCCAGCAGGATGCTCGGGGGGGGAGAGACCCAGTACTTC. Amino acid sequence: CASRMLGGGETQYF.

The chain uses TRBV7-2 and TRBJ2-5, with D tentatively TRBD2 (5 bases). CDR1 and CDR2 (germline): SGHTA, FQGNSA. Trimming pared 4 bases from V and 0 bases from J, leaving 9 bases between. CDR3 size: 14 residues. The CDR3 nucleotides are TGTGCCAGCAGCTCGGGAAGTTACCAAGAGACCCAGTACTTC. Amino acids: CASSSGSYQETQYF.

This sequence joins TRBV3-1 (or the pseudogene TRBV3-2) and TRBJ2-4; 7 bases are a match to TRBD1. CDR3 length equals 15 residues. Germline lookup yields CDR1 LGHDT and CDR2 YNNKEL (reference sequence). Losses at the gene ends were 1 base for V and 8 bases for J; bases not matched to a gene: 8. As DNA, the CDR3 is TGTGCCAGCAGCCAAGGAGGGGGCGAGATGGACATTCAGTACTTC. Translated: CASSQGGGEMDIQYF.

This clone occurred a few times. The J gene is TRBJ1-2, the V gene TRBV4-1; 9 bases map to TRBD1. This CDR3 contains 16 residues. V lost 0 bases, J lost 8 bases, and 10 bases stayed unmatched. The germline V gene encodes CDR1 MGHRA and CDR2 YSYEKL. The CDR3 coding sequence is TGCGCCAGCAGCCAAGATTGGGGACAGGGCATGGGAGGCTACACCTTC. Amino acid sequence: CASSQDWGQGMGGYTF.

This chain connects TRBV7-3 to TRBJ2-1; the match to TRBD2 covers 10 bases. The CDR3 length is 16 residues. J lost 0 bases, V lost 6 bases, and 5 bases had no gene match. CDR1 is SGHTA and CDR2 is FQGTGA in the germline V gene. Here the CDR3 reads CASSHSGGSSYNEQFF. The CDR3 DNA follows: TGTGCCAGCAGTCATAGCGGGGGGAGCTCCTACAATGAGCAGTTCTTC.

The rearrangement joins TRBV11-3 to TRBJ2-2, with 7 bases matching TRBD2. This CDR3 comprises 14 residues. Per germline, CDR1 SGHNT and CDR2 YENEEA. V was pared by 5 bases and J by 4 bases, with 4 bases of the junction left unmatched. The CDR3 DNA follows: TGTGCCAGCAGCCCCCGCGGGGGCACCGGGGAGCTGTTTTTT. Protein sequence: CASSPRGGTGELFF.

J is TRBJ2-7 and V is TRBV14; D not certain. The CDR3 has 14 residues. Germline values: CDR1 SGHDN, CDR2 FVKESK. Trimming removed 1 base at V and 2 bases at J, with 9 bases between. The CDR3 bases are TGTGCCAGCAGCCAAGCCTTGGGCGCCTACGAGCAGTACTTC. As protein: CASSQALGAYEQYF.

This clone was found a few times. The chain couples TRBV28 to TRBJ1-1, with D possibly TRBD1 on 5 matching bases. Germline lookup yields CDR1 MDHEN and CDR2 SYDVKM. V dropped 5 bases and J dropped 7 bases, with 8 bases sitting between them. This CDR3 region has 11 residues. For the CDR3, the DNA is TGTGCCAGCAGTCGACAGCGTGAAGCTTTCTTT. Translation: CASSRQREAFF.

The V gene is TRBV6-5, the J gene TRBJ1-2, with D tentatively TRBD1 (5 bases). Trimming stripped 0 bases from V and 7 bases from J, with 12 bases between. CDR3 length: 14 residues. Germline V gives CDR1 MNHEY, CDR2 SVGAGI. In DNA, the CDR3 is TGTGCCAGCAGTTACTCGGGGCGGTACAGTGGCTACACCTTC. It is translated as CASSYSGRYSGYTF.

The V call is TRBV19, the J call TRBJ2-7; 11 bases map to TRBD2. The CDR3 is 14 residues long. V trimming: 10 bases; J trimming: 5 bases; junction bases outside the gene matches: 10. Germline-derived CDR1 and CDR2 are LNHDA and SQIVND (reference sequence). Here the CDR3 reads CATTTSGRSDEQYF. In DNA, the CDR3 is TGTGCCACTACTACTAGCGGGAGATCGGACGAGCAGTACTTC.

V and J are TRBV19 and TRBJ1-5; 9 nucleotides align to TRBD1. V was clipped by 8 bases and J by 6 bases; unmatched bases: 8. Germline CDR1 LNHDA, CDR2 SQIVND (reference sequence). CDR3 length: 14 amino acids. DNA of the CDR3: TGTGCCAGTTCCGGGACAGGGAGGCTTCAGCCCCAGCATTTT. Translation gives CASSGTGRLQPQHF.

The V call is TRBV5-4, the J call TRBJ2-2, with 10 positions matching TRBD2. There are 15 residues in the CDR3. Trimming removed 1 base from V and 6 bases from J; junction bases left unmatched: 3. The V gene's germline CDR1 is SGHNT and CDR2 YYREEE (reference sequence). The CDR3 bases are TGTGCCAGCAGCTTGACTAGCGGGATTGCCGGGGAGCTGTTTTTT. Translating it yields CASSLTSGIAGELFF.

J is TRBJ2-7 and V is TRBV5-1, with TRBD2 identical over 15 bases. Germline V lookup: CDR1 SGHRS, CDR2 YFSETQ. J lost 4 bases, V lost 4 bases, and 9 bases had no gene match. The CDR3 length is 17 residues. The CDR3 here is CASSGRTSGRDLYEQYF. The CDR3 nucleotides read TGCGCCAGCAGCGGTAGGACTAGCGGGAGGGACCTTTACGAGCAGTACTTC.

This chain links TRBV7-9 with TRBJ1-4; D is perhaps TRBD1 (5 bases). Per germline, CDR1 SEHNR and CDR2 FQNEAQ (reference sequence). This CDR3 is 14 amino acids long. V was clipped by 7 bases and J by 8 bases, with 17 bases between them. The DNA of the CDR3 is TGTGCCAGCAATTGGGGCCCTCTGCAGGAAAAACTGTTTTTT. Its protein product is CASNWGPLQEKLFF.

This clone was counted a few times. The chain carries TRBV4-2 and TRBJ2-1; 7 nucleotides line up with TRBD2. This CDR3 has 16 residues. Germline loops: CDR1 LGHNA, CDR2 YNFKEQ. J gave up 2 bases and V 4 bases, and 8 bases lay outside the gene matches. Here the CDR3 DNA reads TGTGCCAGCAGCCTTGGTGGGGACTACGCCTACAATGAGCAGTTCTTC. It is translated as CASSLGGDYAYNEQFF.

The V and J genes are TRBV5-1 and TRBJ1-3, with 7 bases fitting TRBD1. Per germline, CDR1 SGHRS and CDR2 YFSETQ. The length of the CDR3 is 15 residues. Unmatched junction bases numbered 4, after V lost 4 bases and J lost 0 bases. Here the CDR3 DNA reads TGCGCCAGCAGCCGGGACAGACCCTCTGGAAACACCATATATTTT. Its protein is CASSRDRPSGNTIYF.

This rearrangement joins TRBV7-2 to TRBJ2-5; 9 positions agree with TRBD1. There are 18 residues in the CDR3. V lost 5 bases, J lost 1 base, and 14 bases stayed unmatched. The V gene's germline CDR1 is SGHTA and CDR2 FQGNSA. The CDR3 spells CASSLRTGDPTFQETQYF. As DNA, the CDR3 is TGTGCCAGCAGCCTTAGGACAGGGGATCCTACCTTCCAAGAGACCCAGTACTTC.

This sequence joins TRBV18 and TRBJ2-7; TRBD1 agrees at 7 bases. This CDR3 contains 16 residues. J lost 0 bases, V lost 4 bases, and 9 bases had no gene match. Germline loops: CDR1 KGHSH, CDR2 LQKENI. CDR3 residues: CASSLTGTAASYEQYF. CDR3 coding DNA: TGTGCCAGCTCACTAACCGGGACAGCGGCCTCCTACGAGCAGTACTTC.

The chain employs TRBV5-6 and TRBJ2-2; 9 bases fit TRBD1. This CDR3 has 15 residues. Germline V CDR1 and CDR2: SGHDT, YYEEEE. V shed 2 bases, J shed 4 bases, and the junction held 3 bases outside the gene matches. For the CDR3, the DNA is TGTGCCAGCAGCTTCCGGGACAGGGCCACCGGGGAGCTGTTTTTT. Residues: CASSFRDRATGELFF.

The chain carries TRBV28 and TRBJ1-5, with a tentative D call TRBD1 (5 bases). Germline V gives CDR1 MDHEN, CDR2 SYDVKM. The V end was cut by 6 bases, the J end by 2 bases, with 20 bases between. This CDR3 has 17 amino acids. CDR3 nucleotides: TGTGCCAGCAGCCTCAGAACAAGCACGGGGGGCAATCAGCCCCAGCATTTT. Translation: CASSLRTSTGGNQPQHF.

This clone was found a few times. The J gene is TRBJ2-2, the V gene TRBV11-3; D perhaps matches TRBD2 (5 bases). The CDR3 covers 14 residues. Germline CDR1 is SGHNT and CDR2 is YENEEA. Between the trimmed V and J ends, which lost 4 bases and 5 bases, there was a span of 11 bases. As DNA, the CDR3 is TGTGCCAGCAGCTCCCCTAGAGGGACCGGGGAGCTGTTTTTT. Amino acids: CASSSPRGTGELFF.

Note on this clone: Other DNA sequences in the sample encode the same CDR3. The chain combines TRBV5-5 with TRBJ1-5, with D perhaps TRBD1 (5 bases). Trimming shortened V by 2 bases and J by 0 bases, and 9 bases separated the two germline ends. Germline V lookup: CDR1 SGHKS, CDR2 YYEKEE (reference sequence). This CDR3 has 15 amino acids. The CDR3 loop reads CASSFTGDSNQPQHF. The CDR3 coding sequence is TGTGCCAGCAGCTTTACGGGGGATAGCAATCAGCCCCAGCATTTT.

The chain uses TRBV5-1 and TRBJ2-2; no clear D. CDR1 SGHRS and CDR2 YFSETQ come from the germline V gene. The CDR3 has 14 amino acids. V lost 0 bases and J 1 base, leaving 4 bases between the germline ends. The DNA of the CDR3 is TGCGCCAGCAGCTTGGATAAGAACACCGGGGAGCTGTTTTTT. It specifies CASSLDKNTGELFF.

The chain has TRBV6-2 or TRBV6-3 and TRBJ2-1; maybe TRBD2 (7 bases). The CDR3 totals 14 residues. The V end was cut by 2 bases, the J end by 8 bases, with 13 bases between. CDR1 MNHEY and CDR2 SVGEGT come from the germline V gene. CDR3 residues: CASSYGQGRDEQFF. The CDR3 nucleotides read TGTGCCAGCAGTTACGGCCAGGGGAGGGATGAGCAGTTCTTC.

This sequence joins TRBV6-5 and TRBJ2-7; TRBD1 matches at 11 bases. Germline values: CDR1 MNHEY, CDR2 SVGAGI. V lost 6 bases and J lost 0; bases outside the gene matches: 4. This CDR3 has 15 residues. This CDR3 is CASRSGQGASYEQYF. CDR3 bases: TGTGCCAGCAGAAGCGGACAGGGGGCCTCCTACGAGCAGTACTTC.